This T cell receptor beta chain was sequenced during a study of blood T cell repertoires in COVID-19. J gave up 6 bases and V 0 bases, and 6 bases lay outside the gene matches. Germline V gives CDR1 LGHDT, CDR2 YNNKEL (reference sequence). This CDR3 is 17 amino acids long. Libraries were prepared by immunoSEQ multiplex PCR; TCRdb keeps only in-frame clonotypes and omits some of them. The sample includes 150,000 to 200,000 clones, over 65% of them seen just once. This clone was seen a few times. Material for sequencing was peripheral blood. This sequence joins TRBV3-1 (or the pseudogene TRBV3-2) and TRBJ1-6; 9 bases are a match to TRBD1. The clonotype originates from a man aged 55 to 70 with acute or convalescent COVID-19. The CDR3 DNA reads TGTGCCAGCAGCCAAGACCTCCGGGACAGGGTTAATTCACCCCTCCACTTT. Translation: CASSQDLRDRVNSPLHF.